Sequencing of this T cell receptor beta chain was carried out in a study of a mutant IDH1 vaccine in newly diagnosed glioma. The overall study: Treated patients were approximately 62% male, approximately 38% female, mean age around 40 years. Most patients had radiochemotherapy with temozolomide before enrollment; others had one alone.

On this clone: Its antigen is still unknown.

Whole-study findings and limits: Immune responses arising from the vaccine appeared in around 93% of patients.

The time point was: baseline, week 1 (first vaccination visit). Treatment indicated: pre-vaccination baseline after standard-of-care therapy. Donors had new WHO grade 3 or 4 IDH1-mutant, ATRX-lost astrocytomas. In germline, CDR1 is MNHNS, CDR2 SASEGT. Trimming took off 6 bases at V and 13 bases at J, with 16 bases between the two ends. The CDR3 loop spans 13 amino acids. Produced via immunoSEQ multiplex PCR; TCRdb's table is partial and in-frame only. The table includes about 88,000 clones, roughly four fifths detected once. The source was PBMCs, collected from a glioma patient treated with radiotherapy, temozolomide or both. The gene calls are TRBV6-1 and TRBJ1-6; D remains unclear. The clonotype comes from a man aged 35-49 years with glioma. Some clones in this sample may be carry-over from other donors' samples. The CDR3 DNA is TGTGCCAGCAGGCCGGGAGACCGGACGCCCCTCCACTTT. As protein: CASRPGDRTPLHF.